The entry that follows covers one T cell receptor beta chain sequence. Its antigen is currently unknown. The data stem from a study of T-cell memory formation after mild COVID-19. Whole-study context: Clusters of TCRs were largely donor specific.

V was pared by 1 base and J by 0 bases, with 16 bases between. The CDR3 is 17 amino acids. Germline loops: CDR1 PRHDT, CDR2 FYEKMQ (reference sequence). Whole-study findings and limits: Shrinking CD4+ clones resided mostly in CM and EM, and CD8+ ones in EMRA. The study found balanced CD4/CD8 in clones contracting day 15 to 85 and a CD4+ lean in later expanders.

TCRdb re-called the 5' RACE reads through MiXCR, storing one row per CDR3 protein. The sample carries approximately 500,000 distinct CDR3 sequences, nearly 25% recorded once. Sequencing was performed on PBMCs or a T cell subset sorted from them (not recorded which). The TCR comes from an adult woman who had mild COVID-19 (a few samples of this study predate the infection). Cell type and time point are not known. This rearrangement joins TRBV13 to TRBJ2-7, with TRBD2 as a possible D gene (6 bases). As DNA, the CDR3 is TGTGCCAGCAGCTTAGCGGGGTGGGGGGAACACTCCTACGAGCAGTACTTC. Translation: CASSLAGWGEHSYEQYF.